The 31 T cell receptor beta chains in this list originate from one sample, sequenced in a study of T-cell memory formation after mild COVID-19. From the 5' RACE reads, TCRdb called clonotypes with MiXCR, one entry per CDR3 protein. The data contain about 110,000 distinct CDR3 sequences, 12% of them singletons. The sequenced sample consisted of PBMCs or a T cell subset sorted from them (not recorded which). Receptors originate from an adult woman who had mild COVID-19 (a few samples of this study predate the infection). Cell type and time point are not known.

The CDR3 region is CASSLWSGRGWYEQYF. CDR3 coding DNA: TGTGCCAGCAGCTTATGGTCGGGCAGGGGCTGGTACGAGCAGTACTTC. J is TRBJ2-7 and V is TRBV5-6; a possible D gene is TRBD1 (6 bases). Germline V gives CDR1 SGHDT, CDR2 YYEEEE. The CDR3 runs 16 residues. The ends were cut back, 2 bases at V and 4 bases at J, with 19 bases in the middle. The whole variable domain, filled in from reference TRBV5-6 and TRBJ2-7, reads DAGVTQSPTHLIKTRGQQVTLRCSPKSGHDTVSWYQQALGQGPQFIFQYYEEEERQRGNFPDRFSGHQFPNYSSELNVNALLLGDSALYLCASSLWSGRGWYEQYFGPGTRLTVT.

The rearrangement uses TRBV30 and TRBJ1-1; unclear D gene. CDR3 length equals 12 residues. Trimming took 2 bases from V and 11 from J, leaving 15 bases between them. Germline assignment: CDR1 GTSNPN and CDR2 SVGIG (reference sequence). The CDR3 nucleotides are TGTGCCTGGAGTACGTTACCAGGACGTGCTTTCTTT. This translates into CAWSTLPGRAFF.

V gene TRBV7-9 combines with J gene TRBJ2-7; TRBD2 might be the D (6 bases). Between the trimmed V and J ends, which lost 2 bases and 7 bases, there was a span of 15 bases. The CDR3 covers 14 residues. Germline-derived CDR1 and CDR2 are SEHNR and FQNEAQ (reference sequence). CDR3 nucleotides: TGTGCCAGCAGCTTAAAGGGATTTGCGGGGGAGCAGTACTTC. Amino acids: CASSLKGFAGEQYF.

Many counts were recorded for this clonotype. This chain connects TRBV5-1 to TRBJ2-1, with D perhaps TRBD1 (6 bases). V was cut by 3 bases and J by 8 bases, with 12 bases left in between. CDR3 length equals 13 residues. Per germline, CDR1 SGHRS and CDR2 YFSETQ. As DNA, the CDR3 is TGCGCCAGCAGCTCTGACAGGTGGGATGAGCAGTTCTTC. This sequence encodes CASSSDRWDEQFF.

This clonotype has a handful of counts. This sequence joins TRBV24-1 and TRBJ2-1, with a possible D match to TRBD1 (6 bases). Germline-derived CDR1 and CDR2 are KGHDR and SFDVKD. Trimming cost V 5 bases and J 9 bases, with 16 bases left between them. The CDR3 is made up of 14 amino acids. Here the CDR3 reads CATSASEQGREQFF. For the CDR3, the DNA is TGTGCCACCAGTGCCTCAGAGCAGGGGCGTGAGCAGTTCTTC.

This clonotype was observed a few times. In DNA form, the CDR3 reads TGTGCCAGCAGCCCACCCCTAGCGGGAGGGGAGCAGTACTTC. This translates into CASSPPLAGGEQYF. The V gene is TRBV7-8, the J gene TRBJ2-7; TRBD2 aligns across 12 bases. V was clipped by 5 bases and J by 7 bases; unmatched bases: 6. The CDR3 sequence is 14 residues long. The V gene's germline CDR1 is SGHVS and CDR2 FQNEAQ.

The J gene is TRBJ2-7, the V gene TRBV19; D perhaps matches TRBD1 (6 bases). Germline CDR1 and CDR2: LNHDA and SQIVND (reference sequence). This CDR3 comprises 16 residues. Trimming stripped 7 bases from V and 0 bases from J, with 19 bases between. CDR3 region: CASTIGTGQGSYEQYF. CDR3 in DNA: TGTGCCAGTACCATAGGCACGGGACAAGGCTCCTACGAGCAGTACTTC. The variable domain in full, completed from reference TRBV19 and TRBJ2-7, reads DGGITQSPKYLFRKEGQNVTLSCEQNLNHDAMYWYRQDPGQGLRLIYYSQIVNDFQKGDIAEGYSVSREKKESFPLTVTSAQKNPTAFYLCASTIGTGQGSYEQYFGPGTRLTVT.

The chain is built from TRBV7-6 and TRBJ1-1, with D possibly being TRBD1 (6 bases). Germline lookup yields CDR1 SGHVS and CDR2 FNYEAQ. Trimming removed 5 bases at V and 7 bases at J, with 20 bases between. CDR3 length: 15 amino acids. The CDR3 is CASSPLVGHWNEAFF. DNA of the CDR3: TGTGCCAGCAGCCCGCTAGTGGGACATTGGAATGAAGCTTTCTTT.

This clonotype was recorded at least ten times. J is TRBJ1-5 and V is TRBV20-1; 10 nucleotides match TRBD1. Losses at the gene ends were 2 bases for V and 6 bases for J; bases not matched to a gene: 7. The CDR3 has 15 residues. Germline V lookup: CDR1 DFQATT, CDR2 SNEGSKA (reference sequence). CDR3 nucleotide sequence: TGCAGTGCTAGACCGACAGGGGGCGAGGGTCAGCCCCAGCATTTT. Its protein is CSARPTGGEGQPQHF.

The genes are TRBV30 and TRBJ2-7, with D hard to call. The V gene's germline CDR1 is GTSNPN and CDR2 SVGIG (reference sequence). The CDR3 length is 12 residues. V was pared by 1 base and J by 4 bases, with 8 bases between. CDR3 coding DNA: TGTGCCTGGAGTGACAGTCTTTACGAGCAGTACTTC. It yields the protein CAWSDSLYEQYF.

In its sample, this clonotype was seen many times. The chain links TRBV4-3 to TRBJ2-3, with 14 positions matching TRBD2. The CDR3 covers 17 residues. Per germline, CDR1 LGHNA and CDR2 YSLEER. Trimming removed 4 bases from V and 5 bases from J; junction bases left unmatched: 8. The CDR3 nucleotides read TGCGCCAGCAGCCTCAGGGAGGGACTAGCGGGAGTAGATACGCAGTATTTT. This gives the protein CASSLREGLAGVDTQYF.

This clonotype was counted between two and nine times. This chain links TRBV6-2 or TRBV6-3 with TRBJ2-3, with 11 positions matching TRBD2. The V and J ends lost 5 bases and 2 bases, in that order; junction bases with no gene match: 9. The germline gives CDR1 MNHEY, CDR2 SVGEGT. CDR3 length: 17 amino acids. CDR3 amino acids: CASSGILAGGPTDTQYF. Here the CDR3 DNA reads TGTGCCAGCAGTGGAATCCTAGCGGGAGGCCCCACAGATACGCAGTATTTT.

This clonotype was seen ten or more times. The chain joins TRBV7-3 to TRBJ1-1; D is unclear. This CDR3 is built from 13 residues. The V gene lost 0 bases and the J gene lost 0 bases, with 2 bases spanning the gap. Germline CDR1 reads SGHTA; CDR2 reads FQGTGA. The CDR3 reads CASSLTLNTEAFF. As DNA, the CDR3 is TGTGCCAGCAGCTTAACACTGAACACTGAAGCTTTCTTT.

The genes are TRBV3-1 and TRBJ2-7; TRBD2 agrees at 16 bases. Germline CDR1 is LGHDT and CDR2 is YNNKEL (reference sequence). The V gene end was trimmed by 0 bases and the J gene end by 2 bases; junction bases not matched to a gene: 7. The CDR3 covers 19 residues. The CDR3: CASSQDGTSGGALAYEQYF. The CDR3 region has the DNA TGTGCCAGCAGCCAAGACGGGACTAGCGGGGGGGCCCTAGCCTACGAGCAGTACTTC.

This clonotype came up many times. The V call is TRBV11-2, the J call TRBJ1-2; D perhaps matches TRBD1 (5 bases). Per the germline V gene, CDR1 is SGHAT and CDR2 is FQNNGV. Trimming stripped 4 bases from V and 3 bases from J, with 21 bases between. This CDR3 has 17 amino acids. CDR3 sequence reads: CASSYNTGTERHYGYTF. CDR3 DNA: TGTGCCAGCAGCTATAACACCGGGACGGAACGTCACTATGGCTACACCTTC.

This clonotype was detected ten times or more. V gene TRBV19 combines with J gene TRBJ2-7; possibly TRBD2 for D (5 bases). Germline V CDR1 and CDR2: LNHDA, SQIVND (reference sequence). CDR3 size: 15 residues. The V end lost 5 bases, the J end lost 6 bases, and 20 bases lay between the germline ends. The CDR3 sequence: CASSFRGRSFSEQYF. DNA for the CDR3: TGTGCCAGTAGTTTTCGGGGTAGGTCCTTCTCCGAGCAGTACTTC.

The table lists this clonotype with many counts. The J gene is TRBJ2-1, the V gene TRBV27, with D perhaps matching TRBD2 (5 bases). Trimming shortened V by 5 bases and J by 5 bases, and 16 bases separated the two germline ends. Per the germline V gene, CDR1 is MNHEY and CDR2 is SMNVEV (reference sequence). This CDR3 is built from 15 residues. CDR3 region: CASSPRASRDNEQFF. CDR3 in DNA: TGTGCCAGCAGTCCCCGAGCTAGCAGAGACAATGAGCAGTTCTTC.

This clonotype was seen a few times. This chain joins TRBV20-1 and TRBJ1-1, with D perhaps matching TRBD1 (5 bases). Germline V gives CDR1 DFQATT, CDR2 SNEGSKA (reference sequence). The CDR3 has 13 amino acids. With 3 bases removed from V and 6 bases from J, the gap between germline ends came to 14 bases. The CDR3 reads CSASIRLGPEAFF. DNA of the CDR3: TGCAGTGCTAGTATAAGGTTGGGGCCTGAAGCTTTCTTT.

This clonotype was seen a few times. V usage is TRBV12-3 or TRBV12-4 and J usage is TRBJ2-7; D unclear. This CDR3 has 16 amino acids. Trimming pared 5 bases from V and 5 bases from J, leaving 22 bases between. The CDR3 sequence: CASSTQAARLWDEQYF. Here the CDR3 DNA reads TGTGCCAGCAGTACCCAAGCCGCGAGACTTTGGGACGAGCAGTACTTC.

V and J are TRBV10-3 and TRBJ2-2; D is uncertain. Germline V gene data show CDR1 as ENHRY and CDR2 as SYGVKD. The CDR3 has 14 amino acids. V was pared by 2 bases and J by 7 bases, with 11 bases between. Here the CDR3 DNA reads TGTGCCATCAGTGAGGTTCTGGACGGCGGGGAGCTGTTTTTT. Amino acids: CAISEVLDGGELFF.

This clonotype was picked up a small number of times. The rearrangement joins TRBV5-1 to TRBJ2-1; 12 nucleotides match TRBD2. The V gene's germline CDR1 is SGHRS and CDR2 YFSETQ. The CDR3 spans 17 residues. Trimming removed 0 bases from V and 6 bases from J; junction bases left unmatched: 7. The CDR3 DNA reads TGCGCCAGCAGCTTGGCGCTAGCGGGAGGGAGAGCCAATGAGCAGTTCTTC. Amino acids: CASSLALAGGRANEQFF.

The rearrangement uses TRBV18 and TRBJ2-7, with D tentatively TRBD1 (5 bases). CDR1 is KGHSH, CDR2 LQKENI, per germline. V lost 9 bases and J 4 bases, leaving 13 bases between the germline ends. The CDR3 contains 12 residues. DNA of the CDR3: TGTGCCAGTTCCTCGAAGGGGTACGAGCAGTACTTC. Translated, it gives CASSSKGYEQYF.

This clonotype was observed a handful of times. This chain connects TRBV4-3 to TRBJ1-6; the D gene is possibly TRBD1 (6 bases). V was shortened by 0 bases and J by 10 bases, with 13 bases between the two germline ends. Germline V gene data show CDR1 as LGHNA and CDR2 as YSLEER. The CDR3 totals 15 residues. CDR3 region: CASSQDAGALSPLHF. CDR3 bases: TGCGCCAGCAGCCAAGATGCGGGGGCCTTGTCACCCCTCCACTTT.

This clonotype was found a few times. V and J are TRBV7-9 and TRBJ1-2, with D unclear. V was trimmed by 8 bases and J by 3 bases, leaving 7 bases between them. Germline CDR1 SEHNR, CDR2 FQNEAQ (reference sequence). The CDR3 has 11 amino acids. Here the CDR3 reads CASRQDYGYTF. CDR3 sequence (DNA): TGTGCCAGCCGCCAGGACTATGGCTACACCTTC.

This sequence joins TRBV7-9 and TRBJ1-2; no clear D. Germline V gene data show CDR1 as SEHNR and CDR2 as FQNEAQ (reference sequence). This CDR3 region has 15 residues. Trimming stripped 0 bases from V and 3 bases from J, with 11 bases between. CDR3 amino acids: CASSLAGGGYYGYTF. Written as DNA, the CDR3 is TGTGCCAGCAGCTTAGCAGGTGGAGGGTACTATGGCTACACCTTC.

Only a few counts were recorded for this clonotype. One end of the junction fails to match germline, which may point to a read error. The chain couples TRBV29-1 to TRBJ2-7, with TRBD1 identical over 10 bases. CDR3 size: 12 residues. Germline V gives CDR1 SQVTM, CDR2 ANQGSEA. Here the CDR3 DNA reads TGCAGCGCTGAAGCGACAGGGGGCGTGCAGTACTTC. Encoded protein: CSAEATGGVQYF.

The rearrangement uses TRBV29-1 and TRBJ1-1, with D tentatively TRBD1 (6 bases). This CDR3 is built from 14 residues. V lost 5 bases to trimming and J lost 0 bases, with 13 bases between them. CDR1 is SQVTM and CDR2 is ANQGSEA in the germline V gene. The CDR3 spells CSVSGAGVNTEAFF. The DNA of the CDR3 is TGCAGCGTTTCGGGGGCGGGAGTGAACACTGAAGCTTTCTTT.

A few counts support this clonotype. The rearrangement links TRBV5-1 to TRBJ1-1, with D possibly TRBD1 on 5 matching bases. In germline, CDR1 is SGHRS, CDR2 YFSETQ. V lost 4 bases to trimming and J lost 0 bases, with 16 bases between them. CDR3 size: 16 residues. CDR3 coding DNA: TGCGCCAGCAGCCCGCCGACAGTGGGTATGAACACTGAAGCTTTCTTT. Protein product: CASSPPTVGMNTEAFF.

This clonotype was counted many times. This sequence joins TRBV29-1 and TRBJ1-2; a weak D match, TRBD1 (6 bases). Deletions cut 1 base from V and 5 bases from J, with 11 bases between. The CDR3 is 13 residues long. The germline CDR1 and CDR2 sequences are SQVTM and ANQGSEA. This CDR3 reads CSVEGGLSYGYTF. In nucleotides, the CDR3 is TGCAGCGTTGAAGGGGGGCTTAGTTATGGCTACACCTTC.

This clonotype was seen a handful of times. V is TRBV7-3 and J is TRBJ2-1; 8 bases agree with TRBD1. CDR3 length: 16 residues. V shed 5 bases, J shed 0 bases, and the junction held 6 bases outside the gene matches. Per the germline V gene, CDR1 is SGHTA and CDR2 is FQGTGA. The CDR3 nucleotides read TGTGCCAGCAGCCCCGGACAGGGTTTCTCCTACAATGAGCAGTTCTTC. This sequence encodes CASSPGQGFSYNEQFF.

This clonotype was counted many times. The V gene is TRBV29-1, the J gene TRBJ2-1; D is unresolved. Germline-derived CDR1 and CDR2 are SQVTM and ANQGSEA. The V and J ends lost 2 bases and 4 bases respectively, with 6 bases between them. The CDR3 contains 12 residues. CDR3 in amino acids: CSVEPAYNEQFF. CDR3 sequence (DNA): TGCAGCGTTGAACCAGCTTACAATGAGCAGTTCTTC.